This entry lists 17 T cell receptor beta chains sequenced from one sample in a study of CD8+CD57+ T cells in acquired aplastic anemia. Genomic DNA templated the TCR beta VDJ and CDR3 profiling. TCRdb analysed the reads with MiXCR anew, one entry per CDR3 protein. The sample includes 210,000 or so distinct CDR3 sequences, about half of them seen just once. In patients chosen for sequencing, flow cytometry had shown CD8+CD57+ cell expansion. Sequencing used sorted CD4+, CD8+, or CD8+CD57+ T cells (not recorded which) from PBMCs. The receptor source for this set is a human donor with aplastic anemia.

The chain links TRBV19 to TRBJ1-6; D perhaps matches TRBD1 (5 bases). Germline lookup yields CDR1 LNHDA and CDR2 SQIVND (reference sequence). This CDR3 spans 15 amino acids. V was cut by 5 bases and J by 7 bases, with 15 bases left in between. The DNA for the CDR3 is TGTGCCAGTAGTGTACAGGAGAACCAGAATTCACCCCTCCACTTT. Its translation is CASSVQENQNSPLHF. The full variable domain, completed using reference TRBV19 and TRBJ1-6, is DGGITQSPKYLFRKEGQNVTLSCEQNLNHDAMYWYRQDPGQGLRLIYYSQIVNDFQKGDIAEGYSVSREKKESFPLTVTSAQKNPTAFYLCASSVQENQNSPLHFGNGTRLTVT.

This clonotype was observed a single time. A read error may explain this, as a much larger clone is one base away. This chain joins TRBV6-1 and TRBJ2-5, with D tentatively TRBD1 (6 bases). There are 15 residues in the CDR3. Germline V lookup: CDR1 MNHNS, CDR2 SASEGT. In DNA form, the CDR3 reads TGTGCCAGCAGTGATCTCAGGGGCAGGTCGGAGACCCGGTACTTC. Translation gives CASSDLRGRSETRYF.

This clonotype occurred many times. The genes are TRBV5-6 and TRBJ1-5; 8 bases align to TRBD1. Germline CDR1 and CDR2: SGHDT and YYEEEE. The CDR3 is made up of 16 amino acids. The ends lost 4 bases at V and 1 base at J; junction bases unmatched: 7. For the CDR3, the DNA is TGTGCCAGCAGCACGACAGGGGTTGAAAGCAATCAGCCCCAGCATTTT. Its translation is CASSTTGVESNQPQHF.

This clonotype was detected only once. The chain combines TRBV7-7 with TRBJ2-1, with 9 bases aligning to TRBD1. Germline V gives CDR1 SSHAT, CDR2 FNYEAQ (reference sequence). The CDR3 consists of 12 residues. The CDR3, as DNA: TGTGTTAGCAGCTTAGGGGACAGGGAAATGTTCTTC. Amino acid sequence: CVSSLGDREMFF.

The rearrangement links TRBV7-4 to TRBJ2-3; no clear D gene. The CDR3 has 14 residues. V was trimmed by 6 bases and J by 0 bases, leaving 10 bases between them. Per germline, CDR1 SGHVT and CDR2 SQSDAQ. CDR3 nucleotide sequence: TGTGCCAGCAGTCCCCCGGCGAGCACAGATACGCAGTATTTT. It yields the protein CASSPPASTDTQYF.

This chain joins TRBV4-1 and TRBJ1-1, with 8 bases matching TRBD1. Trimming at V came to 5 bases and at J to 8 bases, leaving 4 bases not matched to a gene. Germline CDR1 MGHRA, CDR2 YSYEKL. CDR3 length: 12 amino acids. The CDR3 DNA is TGCGCCAGCAGCGACAGGACAGGGGAAGCTTTCTTT. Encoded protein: CASSDRTGEAFF.

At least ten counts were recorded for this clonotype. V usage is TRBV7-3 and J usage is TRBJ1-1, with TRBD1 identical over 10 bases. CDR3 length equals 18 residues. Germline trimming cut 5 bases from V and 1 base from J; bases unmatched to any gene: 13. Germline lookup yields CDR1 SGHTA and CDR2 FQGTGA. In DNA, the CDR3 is TGTGCCAGCAGCCCGCGACAGGGGGCAGAACATAGGAACACTGAAGCTTTCTTT. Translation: CASSPRQGAEHRNTEAFF.

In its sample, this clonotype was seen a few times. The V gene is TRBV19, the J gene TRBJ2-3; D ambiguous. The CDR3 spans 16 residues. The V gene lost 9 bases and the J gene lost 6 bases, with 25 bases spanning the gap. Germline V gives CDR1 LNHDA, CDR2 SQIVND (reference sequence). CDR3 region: CASSPRATTVGDTQYF. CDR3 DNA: TGTGCCAGCAGTCCCCGGGCTACTACCGTGGGGGATACGCAGTATTTT.

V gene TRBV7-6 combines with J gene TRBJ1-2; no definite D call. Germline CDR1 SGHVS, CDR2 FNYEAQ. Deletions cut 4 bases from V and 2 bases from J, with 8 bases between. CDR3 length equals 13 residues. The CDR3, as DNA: TGTGCCAGCAGCTCAGGACGGAACTATGGCTACACCTTC. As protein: CASSSGRNYGYTF.

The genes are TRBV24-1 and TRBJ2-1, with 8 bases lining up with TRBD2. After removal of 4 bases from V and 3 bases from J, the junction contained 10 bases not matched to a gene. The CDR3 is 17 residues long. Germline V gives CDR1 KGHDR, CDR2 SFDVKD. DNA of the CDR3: TGTGCCACCAGTGACTTGGCGGGAGGACTCAACTACAATGAGCAGTTCTTC. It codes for CATSDLAGGLNYNEQFF.

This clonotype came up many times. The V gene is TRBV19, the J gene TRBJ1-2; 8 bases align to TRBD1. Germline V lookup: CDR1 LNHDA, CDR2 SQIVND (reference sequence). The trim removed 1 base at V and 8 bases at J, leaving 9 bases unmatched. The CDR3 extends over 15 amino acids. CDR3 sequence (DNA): TGTGCCAGTAGTATAGGCCCGGACAGGGTGGGCGGCTACACCTTC. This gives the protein CASSIGPDRVGGYTF.

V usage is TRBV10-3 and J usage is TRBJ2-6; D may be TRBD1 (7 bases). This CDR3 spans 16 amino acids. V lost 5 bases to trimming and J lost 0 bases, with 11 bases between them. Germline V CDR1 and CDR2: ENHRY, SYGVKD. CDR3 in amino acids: CAISPRGASGANVLTF. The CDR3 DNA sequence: TGTGCCATCAGTCCCAGGGGGGCCTCTGGGGCCAACGTCCTGACTTTC.

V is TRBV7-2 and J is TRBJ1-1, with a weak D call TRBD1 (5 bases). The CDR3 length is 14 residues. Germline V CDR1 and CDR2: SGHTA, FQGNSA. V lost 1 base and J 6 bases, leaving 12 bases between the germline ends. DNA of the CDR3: TGTGCCAGCAGCTTAGACGGGGCTAGGGCTGAAGCTTTCTTT. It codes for CASSLDGARAEAFF.

The CDR3 sequence is CASSWTGDYEQYF. The CDR3 bases are TGTGCCAGCAGTTGGACAGGTGACTACGAGCAGTACTTC. This rearrangement joins TRBV2 to TRBJ2-7; 7 nucleotides line up with TRBD1. The CDR3 covers 13 residues. CDR1 and CDR2 from the germline V gene are SNHLY and FYNNEI. V trimming: 5 bases; J trimming: 3 bases; junction bases outside the gene matches: 4.

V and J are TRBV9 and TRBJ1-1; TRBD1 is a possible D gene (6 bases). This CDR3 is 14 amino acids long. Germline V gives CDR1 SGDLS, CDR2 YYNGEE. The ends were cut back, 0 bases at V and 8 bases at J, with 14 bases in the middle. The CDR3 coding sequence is TGTGCCAGCAGCGTAGGAGGGGGGGACGGGGAAGCTTTCTTT. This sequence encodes CASSVGGGDGEAFF.

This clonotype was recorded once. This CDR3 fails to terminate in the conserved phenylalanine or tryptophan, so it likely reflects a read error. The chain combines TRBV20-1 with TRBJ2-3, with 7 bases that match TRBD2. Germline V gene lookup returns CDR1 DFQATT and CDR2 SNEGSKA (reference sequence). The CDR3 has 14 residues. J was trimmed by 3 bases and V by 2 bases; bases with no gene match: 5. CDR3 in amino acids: CSARLAGVTDTQYL. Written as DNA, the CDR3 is TGCAGTGCTAGATTGGCGGGAGTGACAGATACGCAGTATCTT.

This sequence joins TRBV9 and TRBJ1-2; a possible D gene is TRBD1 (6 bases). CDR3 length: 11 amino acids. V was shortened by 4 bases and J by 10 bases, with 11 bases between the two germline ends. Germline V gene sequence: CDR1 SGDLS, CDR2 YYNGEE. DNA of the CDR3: TGTGCCAGCAGCCTCAGGGGATCCTACACCTTC. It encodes CASSLRGSYTF.